A single sample is the source of the 19 T cell receptor beta chains below, sequenced in a study of beta chain features in type 1 diabetes. Expressed TCRB transcripts got sequenced, as all isolated RNA was reverse transcribed. Sequencing was performed with immunoSEQ multiplex PCR; in TCRdb, only in-frame clones are kept and a portion is missing. The sample holds about 27,000 clones, 56% seen once. The antigens of these receptors remain unknown. General study findings and limits: Among patients with Type 1 diabetes, TCRB CDR3s were moderately but significantly shorter in every one of the four CD4+ subsets.

The sequenced sample consisted of Tregs from blood. The receptors stem from a woman younger than 30 with type 1 diabetes.

This sequence joins TRBV5-6 and TRBJ2-3, with 7 bases fitting TRBD2. Germline loops: CDR1 SGHDT, CDR2 YYEEEE. Unmatched junction bases numbered 6, after V lost 5 bases and J lost 0 bases. This CDR3 is built from 15 residues. CDR3 sequence: CASRGGLRSTDTQYF. CDR3 in DNA: TGTGCCAGCAGGGGGGGACTAAGAAGCACAGATACGCAGTATTTT.

There are a few counts of this clone. V and J are TRBV10-3 and TRBJ2-7, with TRBD2 as a possible D gene (5 bases). Germline assignment: CDR1 ENHRY and CDR2 SYGVKD. This CDR3 has 13 residues. V lost 7 bases and J 1 base, leaving 11 bases between the germline ends. The CDR3: CAINDGDSYEQYV. Written as DNA, the CDR3 is TGTGCCATCAATGACGGGGATTCCTACGAGCAGTACGTC.

This clone was counted only a few times. This chain connects TRBV11-2 to TRBJ2-1, with 13 positions matching TRBD2. Looked up from germline, CDR1 is SGHAT and CDR2 is FQNNGV. There are 15 residues in the CDR3. The V gene end was trimmed by 8 bases and the J gene end by 4 bases; junction bases not matched to a gene: 5. Here the CDR3 DNA reads TGTGCCAGCCACATGACTAGCGGGAGGTACAATGAGCAGTTCTTC. Translation: CASHMTSGRYNEQFF. Full variable domain (rest looked up from reference TRBV11-2 and TRBJ2-1): EAGVAQSPRYKIIEKRQSVAFWCNPISGHATLYWYQQILGQGPKLLIQFQNNGVVDDSQLPKDRFSAERLKGVDSTLKIQPAKLEDSAVYLCASHMTSGRYNEQFFGPGTRLTVL.

This clone has more than one count but fewer than ten. The rearrangement uses TRBV29-1 and TRBJ1-5; D gene unclear. The CDR3 contains 12 residues. Trimming shortened V by 4 bases and J by 1 base, and 5 bases separated the two germline ends. The germline CDR1 and CDR2 sequences are SQVTM and ANQGSEA. The CDR3 DNA sequence: TGCAGCGTTGGCGTAAGCAATCAGCCCCAGCATTTT. Its translation is CSVGVSNQPQHF.

This rearrangement joins TRBV11-3 to TRBJ2-3; TRBD2 matches 13 bases. This CDR3 contains 16 residues. Germline lookup yields CDR1 SGHNT and CDR2 YENEEA. The ends lost 5 bases at V and 4 bases at J; junction bases unmatched: 6. CDR3 residues: CASSPGGTSGADTQYF. The CDR3 DNA follows: TGTGCCAGCAGCCCCGGGGGGACTAGCGGGGCAGATACGCAGTATTTT.

The chain recombines TRBV11-2 with TRBJ1-2, with a possible D match to TRBD1 (6 bases). The CDR3 contains 15 residues. V gave up 6 bases and J gave up 2 bases, with 16 bases separating them. Per germline, CDR1 SGHAT and CDR2 FQNNGV. The CDR3 DNA sequence: TGTGCCAGCAGGCCATTGGGTCAGGGGAACTATGGCTACACCTTC. It encodes CASRPLGQGNYGYTF.

The rearrangement uses TRBV2 and TRBJ2-7; possible D gene TRBD2, 5 bases. The CDR3 length is 14 residues. V was pared by 10 bases and J by 0 bases, with 16 bases between. Germline CDR1 reads SNHLY; CDR2 reads FYNNEI. The CDR3 spells CATRTADNSYEQYV. In nucleotides, the CDR3 is TGTGCCACTCGGACTGCTGACAACTCCTACGAGCAGTACGTC.

As to this clone: The junction shows a germline mismatch at one end, possibly a read error. The CDR3 DNA sequence: TGCAGCGTTGAATGGCGGGGTAGCGGGAGCGGGTTGATCTTC. This gives the protein CSVEWRGSGSGLIF. V and J are TRBV29-1 and TRBJ2-1, with 9 bases that match TRBD2. Germline lookup yields CDR1 SQVTM and CDR2 ANQGSEA. The CDR3 extends over 14 amino acids.

The CDR3 here is CASSLAAGITDTQYF. CDR3 nucleotides: TGTGCCAGCAGCTTAGCCGCGGGGATCACAGATACGCAGTATTTT. The chain combines TRBV7-9 with TRBJ2-3; possibly TRBD2 for D (6 bases). CDR3 length: 15 amino acids. Germline CDR1 and CDR2: SEHNR and FQNEAQ (reference sequence). Trimming shortened V by 0 bases and J by 2 bases, and 9 bases separated the two germline ends.

The CDR3 bases are TGCGCCAGCAGCTCCCCGGGACAGGGTCTCGCTGGGACCCAGTACTTC. It translates to CASSSPGQGLAGTQYF. The genes are TRBV5-1 and TRBJ2-5; 9 nucleotides agree with TRBD1. The CDR3 extends over 16 amino acids. The V gene end was trimmed by 3 bases and the J gene end by 7 bases; junction bases not matched to a gene: 13. The V gene's germline CDR1 is SGHRS and CDR2 YFSETQ.

The chain recombines TRBV5-8 with TRBJ2-5, with unresolved D. The CDR3 consists of 12 residues. Trimming left V 7 bases short and J 4 bases short, with 11 bases between. Germline V CDR1 and CDR2: SGHTS, YDEGEE. CDR3 DNA sequence: TGTGCCAGCGCCCGGTTAGCAGAGACCCAGTACTTC. This translates into CASARLAETQYF.

The chain combines TRBV10-2 with TRBJ2-1; the D is unclear. V lost 3 bases, J lost 4 bases, and 4 bases lay in between. Germline V gene lookup returns CDR1 WSHSY and CDR2 SAAADI. The CDR3 consists of 12 residues. The DNA of the CDR3 is TGCGCCAGCAGTGACGTTTACAATGAGCAGTTCTTC. Its protein product is CASSDVYNEQFF.

This chain connects TRBV9 to TRBJ2-1; D may be TRBD2 (6 bases). The CDR3 totals 15 residues. V was pared by 2 bases and J by 7 bases, with 16 bases between. CDR1 SGDLS and CDR2 YYNGEE come from the germline V gene. The CDR3, as DNA: TGTGCCAGCAGCGTGAGGCGGGATGGGCGAAATGAGCAGTTCTTC. This translates into CASSVRRDGRNEQFF.

The V call is TRBV28, the J call TRBJ1-5; no clear D gene. The CDR3 sequence is 12 residues long. Trimming stripped 5 bases from V and 4 bases from J, with 6 bases between. The V gene's germline CDR1 is MDHEN and CDR2 SYDVKM. The chain's CDR3 is CASSDYNQPQHF. For the CDR3, the DNA is TGTGCCAGCAGTGACTATAATCAGCCCCAGCATTTT.

J is TRBJ2-2 and V is TRBV11-2, with D possibly being TRBD2 (5 bases). From germline, CDR1 is SGHAT and CDR2 FQNNGV. This CDR3 contains 14 residues. V lost 5 bases and J lost 2, with 9 bases in between. The CDR3 DNA is TGTGCCAGCAGCGTGACGGGAAACACCGGGGAGCTGTTTTTT. Translated: CASSVTGNTGELFF. Drawing the rest from reference TRBV11-2 and TRBJ2-2, the complete variable domain is EAGVAQSPRYKIIEKRQSVAFWCNPISGHATLYWYQQILGQGPKLLIQFQNNGVVDDSQLPKDRFSAERLKGVDSTLKIQPAKLEDSAVYLCASSVTGNTGELFFGEGSRLTVL.

In its sample, this clone was seen a few times. The chain recombines TRBV5-1 with TRBJ2-1; a possible D gene is TRBD2 (5 bases). The germline V and J ends were trimmed by 0 bases and 0 bases, with 7 bases remaining between them. The CDR3 has 15 amino acids. CDR1 and CDR2 (germline): SGHRS, YFSETQ. Written as DNA, the CDR3 is TGCGCCAGCAGCTTGGAAGGGAGCTCCTACAATGAGCAGTTCTTC. It codes for CASSLEGSSYNEQFF.

Concerning this clone: Other DNA sequences in this sample translate to the same CDR3. The CDR3 DNA reads TGTGCCAGTAGTAGGGGGCAGGGGGTGACCTCCTACGAGCAGTACTTC. This codes for CASSRGQGVTSYEQYF. This sequence joins TRBV19 and TRBJ2-7, with 7 bases aligning to TRBD1. This CDR3 is 16 amino acids long. Trimming at V came to 4 bases and at J to 0 bases, leaving 9 bases not matched to a gene. Germline V gives CDR1 LNHDA, CDR2 SQIVND (reference sequence).

J is TRBJ1-4 and V is TRBV5-1, with TRBD1 matching over 7 bases. V trimming: 4 bases; J trimming: 7 bases; junction bases outside the gene matches: 7. Germline V gives CDR1 SGHRS, CDR2 YFSETQ. CDR3 length: 14 amino acids. CDR3 DNA: TGCGCCAGCAGCCGGGACAGTTCTATTGAAAAACTGTTTTTT. Translation: CASSRDSSIEKLFF.

V and J are TRBV5-4 and TRBJ2-7; 12 nucleotides line up with TRBD2. CDR3 length: 20 residues. CDR1 is SGHNT, CDR2 YYREEE, per germline (reference sequence). J gave up 2 bases and V 2 bases, and 17 bases lay outside the gene matches. CDR3 in DNA: TGTGCCAGCAGCTTTCTCCTGACTAGCGGGAGCCCCCGGGACCCCTACGAGCAGTACTTC. It yields the protein CASSFLLTSGSPRDPYEQYF.